This T cell receptor beta chain appears in the sequencing data of a study of blood T cell repertoires in COVID-19. Study processing details: Nucleated cell number was recorded as an estimate derived from reference gene primer amplification. Repertoires were generated with immunoSEQ multiplex PCR, while TCRdb's copy carries only in-frame clones and drops some. V and J calls and clone size are copied from that table; D and trimming were computed from the DNA. Among roughly 200,000 clones, about 88% were seen once, and the ten largest hold 20% to 25%. CDR3 length: 16 residues. Per germline, CDR1 SGHTA and CDR2 FQGNSA. The ends lost 5 bases at V and 1 base at J; junction bases unmatched: 4.

The rearrangement joins TRBV7-2 to TRBJ2-1, with TRBD2 identical over 11 bases. This clonotype was sampled from a woman between 40 and 50 years old in a cohort exposed to, infected with or recovered from COVID-19 (not recorded which). The sequencing input was PBMCs or T cells enriched from blood (not recorded which). CDR3 sequence: CASSRLAGTSYNEQFF. The CDR3 nucleotides are TGTGCCAGCAGCAGACTAGCGGGGACGTCCTACAATGAGCAGTTCTTC. The complete variable domain, with remaining parts taken from reference TRBV7-2 and TRBJ2-1, reads GAGVSQSPSNKVTEKGKDVELRCDPISGHTALYWYRQSLGQGLEFLIYFQGNSAPDKSGLPSDRFSAERTGGSVSTLTIQRTQQEDSAVYLCASSRLAGTSYNEQFFGPGTRLTVL.